These 5 T cell receptor beta chains originate from one sample sequenced in a study of shared clonotypes between healthy human individuals. TCRdb keeps only in-frame clones here, not all; method: immunoSEQ multiplex PCR. In the table there are about 670,000 clones, 60% to 80% of which are singletons. Source material: memory CD4+ T cells sorted from blood. Regarding subset: CD45RA-negative fraction. The receptors stem from a woman aged 25 to 39 in good health.

CDR3 protein: CASSLAGGRNVYEQYF. CDR3 nucleotides: TGTGCCAGCAGCTTGGCCGGGGGTAGGAACGTCTACGAGCAGTACTTC. The chain couples TRBV5-8 to TRBJ2-7; possible D gene TRBD2, 6 bases. Trimming left V 0 bases short and J 3 bases short, with 16 bases between. The CDR3 extends over 16 amino acids. Germline V gene lookup returns CDR1 SGHTS and CDR2 YDEGEE.

V usage is TRBV5-4 and J usage is TRBJ2-7, with TRBD2 matching 10 bases. The V and J ends lost 0 bases and 4 bases, in that order; junction bases with no gene match: 4. The CDR3 contains 15 residues. Germline CDR1 and CDR2: SGHNT and YYREEE (reference sequence). CDR3 sequence reads: CASSLAAGGFYEQYF. CDR3 nucleotides: TGTGCCAGCAGCTTGGCAGCGGGAGGGTTTTACGAGCAGTACTTC.

This clone was seen just once. The chain joins TRBV5-6 to TRBJ2-6, with unresolved D. With 5 bases removed from V and 5 bases from J, the gap between germline ends came to 17 bases. The CDR3 runs 16 residues. The germline CDR1 and CDR2 sequences are SGHDT and YYEEEE. The CDR3 coding sequence is TGTGCCAGCAGTCATGTGGCTCTTAGCTGGGCCAACGTCCTGACTTTC. It codes for CASSHVALSWANVLTF.

Only one count was recorded for this clone. The CDR3 nucleotides read TGTGCCAGCAGCCCCGGAACAGGGGCTAACTATGGCTACACCTTC. Amino acids: CASSPGTGANYGYTF. The chain couples TRBV7-3 to TRBJ1-2, with TRBD1 matching over 7 bases. The length of the CDR3 is 15 residues. Looked up from germline, CDR1 is SGHTA and CDR2 is FQGTGA. With 5 bases clipped from V and 0 bases from J, the junction kept 6 bases outside the gene matches.

V gene TRBV20-1 combines with J gene TRBJ2-3; D is uncertain. This CDR3 has 11 residues. Germline values: CDR1 DFQATT, CDR2 SNEGSKA (reference sequence). Trimming cost V 3 bases and J 9 bases, with 10 bases left between them. CDR3 protein: CSASWAGTQYF. Written as DNA, the CDR3 is TGCAGTGCTAGCTGGGCTGGGACGCAGTATTTT.